These 19 T cell receptor beta chains came from one sample sequenced in a study of T cell responses to AZD1222 COVID-19 vaccine. Repertoires were generated with immunoSEQ multiplex PCR, while TCRdb's copy carries only in-frame clones and drops some. In the table there are just over 80,000 clones, 80% to 90% of which are singletons. The sequenced sample was peripheral blood, obtained on day 0 of AZD1222 vaccination. The receptor set was obtained from an adult in good health.

The CDR3 sequence is CASRTDRGGSEQFF. The DNA for the CDR3 is TGTGCCAGCAGGACGGACAGGGGGGGCAGTGAGCAGTTCTTC. This rearrangement joins TRBV7-2 to TRBJ2-1; 10 bases are a match to TRBD1. The trim removed 6 bases at V and 9 bases at J, leaving 8 bases unmatched. The CDR3 has 14 residues. Germline CDR1 and CDR2: SGHTA and FQGNSA.

The genes are TRBV9 and TRBJ1-1, with D perhaps TRBD1 (5 bases). This CDR3 comprises 13 residues. Trimming cost V 3 bases and J 10 bases, with 16 bases left between them. The germline V gene encodes CDR1 SGDLS and CDR2 YYNGEE. CDR3 sequence (DNA): TGTGCCAGCAGCGCCGTGACGGGGCGGGGAGCTTTCTTT. Protein sequence: CASSAVTGRGAFF.

The chain links TRBV18 to TRBJ1-1; D is ambiguous. This CDR3 is 13 amino acids long. Germline assignment: CDR1 KGHSH and CDR2 LQKENI. V lost 6 bases to trimming and J lost 1 base, with 9 bases between them. The CDR3 region has the DNA TGTGCCAGCTCGCAATACGGGAACACTGAAGCTTTCTTT. This sequence encodes CASSQYGNTEAFF.

The chain couples TRBV27 to TRBJ1-6; D gene uncertain. The V gene lost 4 bases and the J gene lost 6 bases, with 10 bases spanning the gap. Germline V gives CDR1 MNHEY, CDR2 SMNVEV (reference sequence). This CDR3 contains 14 residues. CDR3 DNA sequence: TGTGCCAGCAGTTCTCTAGGACCTAATTCACCCCTCCACTTT. Protein sequence: CASSSLGPNSPLHF.

The gene calls are TRBV14 and TRBJ2-1; TRBD2 matches at 8 bases. From germline, CDR1 is SGHDN and CDR2 FVKESK. The CDR3 totals 15 residues. J lost 3 bases, V lost 6 bases, and 7 bases had no gene match. CDR3 region: CASRVAGGFYNEQFF. For the CDR3, the DNA is TGTGCCAGCAGGGTGGCGGGGGGCTTCTACAATGAGCAGTTCTTC.

V usage is TRBV11-2 and J usage is TRBJ1-6; D is unclear. Between the trimmed V and J ends, which lost 3 bases and 7 bases, there was a span of 7 bases. CDR1 and CDR2 (germline): SGHAT, FQNNGV. There are 13 residues in the CDR3. The DNA for the CDR3 is TGTGCCAGCAGCTTGTACAGCAATTCACCCCTCCACTTT. It translates to CASSLYSNSPLHF.

CDR3 sequence reads: CASSLEGGTASYNSPLHF. CDR3 DNA: TGCGCCAGCAGCTTGGAGGGCGGGACAGCGTCCTATAATTCACCCCTCCACTTT. The chain links TRBV5-1 to TRBJ1-6; 7 bases map to TRBD1. The junction had 7 bases not matched to a gene; V was cut back by 0 bases and J by 1 base. The CDR3 totals 18 residues. Germline lookup yields CDR1 SGHRS and CDR2 YFSETQ.

The chain's CDR3 is CASSMGGQLNTEAFF. The DNA of the CDR3 is TGTGCCAGTAGTATGGGGGGGCAGCTGAACACTGAAGCTTTCTTT. The chain links TRBV19 to TRBJ1-1, with a possible D match to TRBD1 (6 bases). V was shortened by 3 bases and J by 0 bases, with 11 bases between the two germline ends. This CDR3 has 15 residues. From germline, CDR1 is LNHDA and CDR2 SQIVND (reference sequence).

This clone has a handful of counts. J is TRBJ2-2 and V is TRBV5-4; maybe TRBD2 (6 bases). CDR1 and CDR2 from the germline V gene are SGHNT and YYREEE (reference sequence). The CDR3 is 15 residues long. Trimming pared 2 bases from V and 5 bases from J, leaving 13 bases between. DNA for the CDR3: TGTGCCAGCAGCTTAGTCGGGGGAAAGACCGGGGAGCTGTTTTTT. Protein product: CASSLVGGKTGELFF.

CDR3 region: CASSFGGGPQHF. The DNA of the CDR3 is TGTGCCAGCAGTTTTGGGGGGGGGCCCCAGCATTTT. The rearrangement joins TRBV12-3 or TRBV12-4 to TRBJ1-5; D might be TRBD1 (5 bases). The ends were cut back, 3 bases at V and 9 bases at J, with 9 bases in the middle. The CDR3 totals 12 residues.

The V gene is TRBV7-9, the J gene TRBJ2-7; D call uncertain. CDR3 length equals 12 residues. Deletions cut 5 bases from V and 2 bases from J, with 7 bases between. Germline CDR1 and CDR2: SEHNR and FQNEAQ (reference sequence). For the CDR3, the DNA is TGTGCCAGCAGCGGAATTACCTACGAGCAGTACTTC. Protein sequence: CASSGITYEQYF.

This clone was observed a single time. This rearrangement joins TRBV5-1 to TRBJ2-1; D ambiguous. Trimming took off 4 bases at V and 9 bases at J, with 8 bases between the two ends. Germline V gene lookup returns CDR1 SGHRS and CDR2 YFSETQ. The CDR3 is 11 residues long. The CDR3 DNA reads as TGCGCCAGCAGCACGGCTAGTGAGCAGTTCTTC. It yields the protein CASSTASEQFF.

This clone is a singleton in its sample. V is TRBV13 and J is TRBJ2-1; TRBD1 agrees at 12 bases. The CDR3 sequence is 15 residues long. V trimming: 3 bases; J trimming: 4 bases; junction bases outside the gene matches: 1. CDR1 PRHDT and CDR2 FYEKMQ come from the germline V gene (reference sequence). DNA for the CDR3: TGTGCCAGCAGCTTGGGACAGGGGGCTTACAATGAGCAGTTCTTC. Protein sequence: CASSLGQGAYNEQFF.

This chain uses TRBV28 with TRBJ2-1; D not resolved. CDR1 and CDR2 from the germline V gene are MDHEN and SYDVKM. There are 19 residues in the CDR3. V was trimmed by 5 bases and J by 7 bases, leaving 30 bases between them. CDR3 nucleotides: TGTGCCAGCAGTCAGACCGGCTTCAACCCCTTGGGAATGAGAAATGAGCAGTTCTTC. The encoded protein is CASSQTGFNPLGMRNEQFF.

The genes are TRBV11-3 and TRBJ2-1, with TRBD1 as a possible D gene (6 bases). The CDR3 consists of 12 residues. The V gene's germline CDR1 is SGHNT and CDR2 YENEEA. V was pared by 4 bases and J by 8 bases, with 9 bases between. The DNA for the CDR3 is TGTGCCAGCAGCTCGCACAGGGATGAGCAGTTCTTC. This encodes CASSSHRDEQFF.

This rearrangement joins TRBV27 to TRBJ1-1; D possibly corresponds to TRBD1 (5 bases). Germline CDR1 reads MNHEY; CDR2 reads SMNVEV (reference sequence). Trimming took off 4 bases at V and 2 bases at J, with 14 bases between the two ends. This CDR3 has 15 residues. The CDR3 loop is CASSYRIDFNTEAFF. The CDR3 bases are TGTGCCAGCAGTTACAGGATTGATTTCAACACTGAAGCTTTCTTT.

This chain joins TRBV7-6 and TRBJ1-6, with no clear D. The CDR3 sequence is 12 residues long. Germline assignment: CDR1 SGHVS and CDR2 FNYEAQ. Between the trimmed V and J ends, which lost 1 base and 9 bases, there was a span of 4 bases. DNA of the CDR3: TGTGCCAGCAGCTTAGTAGGTTCACCCCTCCACTTT. Its protein is CASSLVGSPLHF.

The V call is TRBV5-1, the J call TRBJ2-3; the match to TRBD2 covers 9 bases. The germline V gene has CDR1 SGHRS and CDR2 YFSETQ. The trim removed 3 bases at V and 7 bases at J, leaving 18 bases unmatched. This CDR3 comprises 18 residues. CDR3 sequence (DNA): TGCGCCAGCAGCTCAAGACTTCCCGGGACTAGCTTTACAAATACGCAGTATTTT. Translated: CASSSRLPGTSFTNTQYF.

This rearrangement joins TRBV5-1 to TRBJ2-7, with 7 nucleotides matching TRBD2. V trimming: 2 bases; J trimming: 3 bases; junction bases outside the gene matches: 2. Germline loops: CDR1 SGHRS, CDR2 YFSETQ. CDR3 length equals 13 residues. The CDR3 spells CASSFSGGYEQYF. CDR3 DNA sequence: TGCGCCAGCAGCTTCTCGGGGGGCTACGAGCAGTACTTC.